The source of this TCR beta chain is a study of T-cell reconstitution after alpha-beta-depleted transplantation in children. Preparation of the TCRbeta library used unique molecular identifiers. TCRdb reanalysed the PCR reads using MiXCR and keeps one entry per CDR3 protein. Among approximately 980,000 distinct CDR3 sequences listed, about 31% were seen once. Germline assignment: CDR1 SGHAT and CDR2 FQNNGV. CDR3 length: 17 residues. J was trimmed by 4 bases and V by 4 bases; bases with no gene match: 10. The receptor was isolated from a boy under two years old who had a stem cell transplant for SCID, so the T cells may come from the graft donor. The sequences come from PBMCs, mostly from graft donor cells, collected 360 days after TCRalphabeta/CD19-depleted stem cell transplant. The chain is built from TRBV11-2 and TRBJ2-2, with 9 nucleotides matching TRBD2. DNA of the CDR3: TGTGCCAGCAGCTACGCCCCCCTAGCGGGGTTCACCGGGGAGCTGTTTTTT. It translates to CASSYAPLAGFTGELFF.